This TCR beta chain emerged from a study of T cell responses to AZD1222 COVID-19 vaccine. Study outcomes and limitations: Baseline serology detected seropositivity in only a handful of AZD1222 recipients.

Here immunoSEQ multiplex PCR was the method, and the copy in TCRdb shows in-frame clones only, minus some. The data show approximately 150,000 clones, with 85% to 90% seen just once and 1.5% to 2% held by the top ten. In the case of this clone: Its antigen is currently unknown.

Trimming removed 1 base at V and 0 bases at J, with 10 bases between. The germline V gene has CDR1 SGHTS and CDR2 YDEGEE. The CDR3 extends over 15 amino acids. This TCR was recovered from an adult in good health. Sequences were derived from peripheral blood, sampled on day 0 of AZD1222 vaccination. The rearrangement joins TRBV5-8 to TRBJ1-2; D not resolved. CDR3 DNA: TGTGCCAGCAGCTTGATGGGTCAGGCTAACTATGGCTACACCTTC. Translating it yields CASSLMGQANYGYTF.